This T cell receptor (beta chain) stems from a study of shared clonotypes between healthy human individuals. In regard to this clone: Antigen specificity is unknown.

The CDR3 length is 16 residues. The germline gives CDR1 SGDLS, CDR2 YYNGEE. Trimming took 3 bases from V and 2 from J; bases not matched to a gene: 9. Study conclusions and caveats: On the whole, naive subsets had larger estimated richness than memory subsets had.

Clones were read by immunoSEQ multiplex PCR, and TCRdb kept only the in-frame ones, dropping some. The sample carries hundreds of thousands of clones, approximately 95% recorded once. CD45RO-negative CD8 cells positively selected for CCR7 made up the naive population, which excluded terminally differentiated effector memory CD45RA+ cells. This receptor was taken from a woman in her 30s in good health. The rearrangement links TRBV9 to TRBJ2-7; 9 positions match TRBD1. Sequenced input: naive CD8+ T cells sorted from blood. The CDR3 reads CASSGGQGHLPYEQYF. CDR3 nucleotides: TGTGCCAGCAGCGGAGGACAGGGGCATCTCCCCTACGAGCAGTACTTC.